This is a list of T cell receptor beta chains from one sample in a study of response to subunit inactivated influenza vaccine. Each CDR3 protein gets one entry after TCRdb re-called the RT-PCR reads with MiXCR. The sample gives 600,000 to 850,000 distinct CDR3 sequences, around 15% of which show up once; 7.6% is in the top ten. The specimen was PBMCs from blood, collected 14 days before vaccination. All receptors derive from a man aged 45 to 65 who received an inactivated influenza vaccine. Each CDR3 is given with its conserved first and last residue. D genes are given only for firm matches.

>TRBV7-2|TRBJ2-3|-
CASSLDLRGSRTQYF
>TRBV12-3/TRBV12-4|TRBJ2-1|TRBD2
CASEILAVNNEQFF
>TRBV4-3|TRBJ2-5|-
CASSQDGRRSWETQYF
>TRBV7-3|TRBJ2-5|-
CASSQNQFQETQYF
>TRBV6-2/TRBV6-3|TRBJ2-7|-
CASNSFISAGGSSYEQYF
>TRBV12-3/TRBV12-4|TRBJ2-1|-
CASSLSQGFDEQFF
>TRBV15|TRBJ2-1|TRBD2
CATSRDRLAGENNEQFF
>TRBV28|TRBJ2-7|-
CASSSNWASYEQYF
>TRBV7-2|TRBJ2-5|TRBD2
CASSGSGRTQYF
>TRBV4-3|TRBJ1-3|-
CASSQDEVGPNPIYF
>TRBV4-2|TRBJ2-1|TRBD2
CASSQSGGLAGAFGTFF
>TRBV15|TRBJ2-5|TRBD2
CATSRGGGGAPETQYF
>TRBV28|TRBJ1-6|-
CASGGGGPYNSPLHF
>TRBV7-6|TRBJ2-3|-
CASSLEVGGTDTQYF
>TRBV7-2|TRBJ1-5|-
CASSLEGFSNQPQHF